The 8 T cell receptor beta chains given below trace back to one sample, sequenced in a study of T cells after yellow fever vaccination. TCRdb analysed the 5' RACE reads with MiXCR anew, one entry per CDR3 protein. The profile shows some 260,000 distinct CDR3 sequences, about 5.2% of them singletons. This specimen consisted of CD4+ T cells sorted from PBMCs, obtained on the day of the yellow fever booster vaccination. These receptors came from a man between 18 and 35 years old who received the YFV17D yellow fever vaccine.

The genes are TRBV6-5 and TRBJ1-1, with 7 bases matching TRBD1. This CDR3 is 13 amino acids long. CDR1 and CDR2 (germline): MNHEY, SVGAGI. The V gene end was trimmed by 5 bases and the J gene end by 10 bases; junction bases not matched to a gene: 10. Written as DNA, the CDR3 is TGTGCCAGCAGTCACCGGACAGGCCTGCGAGCTTTCTTT. Translated: CASSHRTGLRAFF.

In its sample, this clonotype was seen many times. The chain joins TRBV6-5 to TRBJ2-7; D might be TRBD1 or TRBD2, each matching 5 bases. V gave up 6 bases and J gave up 5 bases, with 23 bases separating them. The germline CDR1 and CDR2 sequences are MNHEY and SVGAGI. The CDR3 is made up of 16 amino acids. CDR3 sequence reads: CASSRRTAPVGDEQYV. CDR3 DNA: TGTGCCAGCAGCCGCCGGACGGCCCCGGTGGGGGACGAGCAGTACGTC.

This clonotype was counted many times. The V call is TRBV7-2, the J call TRBJ2-3, with TRBD2 matching 9 bases. Germline loops: CDR1 SGHTA, CDR2 FQGNSA. After removal of 6 bases from V and 1 base from J, the junction contained 2 bases not matched to a gene. The CDR3 is 14 amino acids. This CDR3 reads CASRVAGGTDTQYF. The CDR3, as DNA: TGTGCCAGCAGAGTAGCGGGGGGCACAGATACGCAGTATTTT.

This clonotype was seen ten or more times. The CDR3 DNA is TGTGCCAGCCTTGAAAGACGGACAGATACGCAGTATTTT. This sequence encodes CASLERRTDTQYF. The V and J genes are TRBV2 and TRBJ2-3; D gene unclear. Looked up from germline, CDR1 is SNHLY and CDR2 is FYNNEI. CDR3 size: 13 residues. Deletions cut 8 bases from V and 3 bases from J, with 12 bases between. The full variable domain, with the rest looked up from reference TRBV2 and TRBJ2-3, is EPEVTQTPSHQVTQMGQEVILRCVPISNHLYFYWYRQILGQKVEFLVSFYNNEISEKSEIFDDQFSVERPDGSNFTLKIRSTKLEDSAMYFCASLERRTDTQYFGPGTRLTVL.

This clonotype was detected a few times. The J gene is TRBJ2-3, the V gene TRBV6-1; D is perhaps TRBD1 or TRBD2 (5 bases each). Trimming took off 1 base at V and 3 bases at J, with 8 bases between the two ends. CDR3 size: 14 residues. CDR1 and CDR2 from the germline V gene are MNHNS and SASEGT. CDR3 region: CASSEGWGTDTQYF. CDR3 nucleotides: TGTGCCAGCAGTGAAGGTTGGGGGACAGATACGCAGTATTTT.

There are a few counts of this clonotype. This chain links TRBV4-2 with TRBJ2-7; D may be TRBD2 (7 bases). This CDR3 has 17 residues. The V end was cut by 0 bases, the J end by 0 bases, with 15 bases between. Germline V gene lookup returns CDR1 LGHNA and CDR2 YNFKEQ. CDR3 protein: CASSQDRGTTFSYEQYF. CDR3 in DNA: TGTGCCAGCAGCCAAGATAGGGGGACTACTTTCTCCTACGAGCAGTACTTC.

The V gene is TRBV6-2 or TRBV6-3, the J gene TRBJ2-7; TRBD1 aligns across 10 bases. The CDR3 consists of 15 residues. Trimming took 1 base from V and 4 from J; bases not matched to a gene: 4. The germline V gene has CDR1 MNHEY and CDR2 SVGEGT. CDR3 in DNA: TGTGCCAGCAGTTACTTCGGGACAGGGGATTACGAGCAGTACTTC. This encodes CASSYFGTGDYEQYF.

The chain employs TRBV4-1 and TRBJ1-2; maybe TRBD1 (6 bases). V lost 0 bases, J lost 0 bases, and 8 bases lay in between. Germline loops: CDR1 MGHRA, CDR2 YSYEKL. CDR3 length equals 15 residues. The CDR3 coding sequence is TGCGCCAGCAGCCAAGAGAAGGGGGCTAACTATGGCTACACCTTC. It translates to CASSQEKGANYGYTF.